The clone carrying this T cell receptor beta chain was picked up a small number of times. Its antigen is still unknown. The V segment lost 6 bases and the J segment 4 bases; nucleotides outside the gene matches: 12. The CDR3 extends over 15 amino acids. The data are from a study of T cells in Graves' hyperthyroidism and ophthalmopathy. Study context: Upon initial diagnosis and before any treatment, peripheral blood was collected.

General study points: Most clonotypes that expanded in the thyroid above 0.001 also showed up in blood. Prediction of ophthalmopathy progression came a median roughly 6.7 months pre-onset.

An approximately 10 ml volume of fresh peripheral blood provided the PBMCs. Amplification of TCR beta CDR3 regions used RNA as the template. The TCR CDR3 first-round RT-PCR relied on the HTBI primer set. TCRdb processed the multiplex PCR reads anew with MiXCR; each CDR3 protein has one entry. The profile shows under 350,000 distinct CDR3 sequences, approximately 17% of them singletons. V is TRBV12-3 or TRBV12-4 and J is TRBJ2-7, with TRBD1 matching over 7 bases. Sequenced input: blood. This sequence was found in a woman between 55 and 75 years old with Graves' ophthalmopathy. The CDR3 region has the DNA TGTGCCAGCAGAGAAACCGGGACAGTAGTTTACGAGCAGTACTTC. Translated, it gives CASRETGTVVYEQYF.